This TCR beta chain was identified during a study of beta chain features in type 1 diabetes. Study findings and constraints: For type 1 diabetes patients, VDJ junctions showed fewer insertions and more deletions.

CD4+ cells of the naive, central memory, regulatory and stem cell-like memory types were sorted via CD45RO/CCR7/CD25/CD127/CD95/CD27. cDNA synthesis used the whole RNA isolate, giving expressed TCRB sequences. Some 3.4 million reads were obtained on average from naive, central memory and regulatory T cell samples. Repertoires were generated with immunoSEQ multiplex PCR, while TCRdb's copy carries only in-frame clones and drops some. The sample includes approximately 380,000 clones, roughly 15% of them seen just once. The germline gives CDR1 LGHNA, CDR2 YSLEER. The CDR3 runs to 14 residues. The junction had 4 bases not matched to a gene; V was cut back by 6 bases and J by 1 base. This clone was detected only a few times. What it binds is not known.

The receptor comes from a woman aged 18-35 years in good health. The rearrangement links TRBV4-3 to TRBJ2-7; TRBD1 aligns across 9 bases. The sequenced material came from naive CD4+ T cells from blood. CDR3 DNA sequence: TGCGCCAGCAGGCGCGGGACAGGGTCCTACGAGCAGTACTTC. Translating gives CASRRGTGSYEQYF.